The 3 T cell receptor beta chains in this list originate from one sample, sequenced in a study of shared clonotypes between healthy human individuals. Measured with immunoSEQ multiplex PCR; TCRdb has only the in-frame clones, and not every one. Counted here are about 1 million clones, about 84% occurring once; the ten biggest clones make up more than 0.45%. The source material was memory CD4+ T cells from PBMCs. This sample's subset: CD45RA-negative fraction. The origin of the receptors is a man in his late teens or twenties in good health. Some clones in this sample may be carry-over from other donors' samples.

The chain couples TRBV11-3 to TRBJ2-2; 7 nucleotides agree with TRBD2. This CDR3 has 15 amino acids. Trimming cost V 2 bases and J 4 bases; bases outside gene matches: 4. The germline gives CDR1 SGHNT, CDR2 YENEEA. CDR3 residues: CASSLSSGPTGELFF. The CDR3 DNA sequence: TGTGCCAGCAGCTTATCTAGCGGACCCACCGGGGAGCTGTTTTTT.

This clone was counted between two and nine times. The CDR3 region is CASSPLGQPAFF. The DNA of the CDR3 is TGTGCCAGCAGTCCCCTGGGGCAGCCGGCTTTCTTT. The rearrangement links TRBV27 to TRBJ1-1, with D perhaps TRBD1 (5 bases). V was shortened by 5 bases and J by 11 bases, with 15 bases between the two germline ends. CDR1 is MNHEY, CDR2 SMNVEV, per germline (reference sequence). This CDR3 has 12 amino acids.

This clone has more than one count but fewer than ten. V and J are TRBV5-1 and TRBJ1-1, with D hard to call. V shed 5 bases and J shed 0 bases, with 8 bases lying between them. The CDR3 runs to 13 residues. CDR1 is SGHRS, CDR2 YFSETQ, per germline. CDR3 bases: TGCGCCAGCAGGATGGGCCTGAACACTGAAGCTTTCTTT. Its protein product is CASRMGLNTEAFF.